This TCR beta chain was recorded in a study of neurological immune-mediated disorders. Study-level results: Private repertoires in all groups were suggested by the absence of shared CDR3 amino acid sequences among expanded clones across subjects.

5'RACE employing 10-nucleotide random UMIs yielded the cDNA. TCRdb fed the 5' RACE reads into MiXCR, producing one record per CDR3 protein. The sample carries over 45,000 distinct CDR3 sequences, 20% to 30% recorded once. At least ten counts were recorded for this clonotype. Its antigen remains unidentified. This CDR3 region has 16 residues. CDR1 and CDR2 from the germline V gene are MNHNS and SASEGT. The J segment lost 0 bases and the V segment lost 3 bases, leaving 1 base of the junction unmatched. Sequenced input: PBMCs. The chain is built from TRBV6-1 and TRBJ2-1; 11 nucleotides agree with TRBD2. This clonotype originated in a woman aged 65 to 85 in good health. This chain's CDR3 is CASSDLAGGSYNEQFF. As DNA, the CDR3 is TGTGCCAGCAGTGATCTAGCGGGGGGCTCCTACAATGAGCAGTTCTTC.